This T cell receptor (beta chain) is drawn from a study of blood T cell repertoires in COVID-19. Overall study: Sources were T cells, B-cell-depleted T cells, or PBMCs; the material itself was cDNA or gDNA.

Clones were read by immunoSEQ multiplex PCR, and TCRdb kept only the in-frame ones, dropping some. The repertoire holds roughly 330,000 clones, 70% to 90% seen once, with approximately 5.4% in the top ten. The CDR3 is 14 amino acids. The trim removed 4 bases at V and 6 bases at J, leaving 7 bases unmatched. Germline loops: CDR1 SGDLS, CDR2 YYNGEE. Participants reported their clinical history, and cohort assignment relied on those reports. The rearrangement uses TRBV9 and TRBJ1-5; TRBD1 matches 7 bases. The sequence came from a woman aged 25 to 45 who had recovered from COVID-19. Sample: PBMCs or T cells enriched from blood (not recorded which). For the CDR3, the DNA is TGTGCCAGCAGCCCGACAGGGAAGAGTCAGCCCCAGCATTTT. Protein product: CASSPTGKSQPQHF.